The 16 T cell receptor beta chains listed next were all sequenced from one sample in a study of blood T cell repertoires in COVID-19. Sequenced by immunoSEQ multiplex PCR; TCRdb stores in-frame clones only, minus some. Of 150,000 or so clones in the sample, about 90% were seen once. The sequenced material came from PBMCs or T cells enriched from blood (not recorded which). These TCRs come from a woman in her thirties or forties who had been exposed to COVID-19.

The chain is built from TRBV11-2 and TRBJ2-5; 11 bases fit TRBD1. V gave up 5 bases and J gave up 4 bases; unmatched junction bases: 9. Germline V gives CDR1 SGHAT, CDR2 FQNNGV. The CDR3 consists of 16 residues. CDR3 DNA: TGTGCCAGCAGCCAGCAGCGGACAGGGGGCTCAGAGACCCAGTACTTC. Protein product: CASSQQRTGGSETQYF.

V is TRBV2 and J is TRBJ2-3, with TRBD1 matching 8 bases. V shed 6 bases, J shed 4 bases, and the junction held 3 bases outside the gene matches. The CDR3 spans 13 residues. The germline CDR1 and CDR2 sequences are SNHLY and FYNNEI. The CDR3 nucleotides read TGTGCCAGCAGCGGACAGGGAGCAGATACGCAGTATTTT. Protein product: CASSGQGADTQYF.

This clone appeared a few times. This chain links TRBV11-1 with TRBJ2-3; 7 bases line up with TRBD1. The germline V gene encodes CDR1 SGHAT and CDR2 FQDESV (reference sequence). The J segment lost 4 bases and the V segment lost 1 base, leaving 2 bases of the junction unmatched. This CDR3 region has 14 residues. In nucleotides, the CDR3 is TGTGCCAGCAGCTTAGGACAGGGACCAGATACGCAGTATTTT. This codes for CASSLGQGPDTQYF.

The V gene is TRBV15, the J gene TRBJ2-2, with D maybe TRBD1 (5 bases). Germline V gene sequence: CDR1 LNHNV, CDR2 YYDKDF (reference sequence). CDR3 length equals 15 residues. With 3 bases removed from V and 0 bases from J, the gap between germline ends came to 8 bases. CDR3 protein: CATSSDSPNTGELFF. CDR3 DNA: TGTGCCACCAGCAGCGACAGCCCGAACACCGGGGAGCTGTTTTTT.

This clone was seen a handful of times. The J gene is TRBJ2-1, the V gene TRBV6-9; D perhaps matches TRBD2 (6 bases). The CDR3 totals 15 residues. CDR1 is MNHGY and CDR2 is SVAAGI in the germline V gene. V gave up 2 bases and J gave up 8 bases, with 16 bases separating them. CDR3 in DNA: TGTGCCAGCAGTTATGCGGATCTCCGGAGGGATGAGCAGTTCTTC. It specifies CASSYADLRRDEQFF.

CDR3 DNA: TGTGCCAGCAGCTATAGGACAGGGGGCGGCGAAAAACTGTTTTTT. This sequence encodes CASSYRTGGGEKLFF. The chain employs TRBV7-6 and TRBJ1-4; 11 bases fit TRBD1. The V gene's germline CDR1 is SGHVS and CDR2 FNYEAQ. The CDR3 has 15 residues. Trimming took 4 bases from V and 8 from J; bases not matched to a gene: 6.

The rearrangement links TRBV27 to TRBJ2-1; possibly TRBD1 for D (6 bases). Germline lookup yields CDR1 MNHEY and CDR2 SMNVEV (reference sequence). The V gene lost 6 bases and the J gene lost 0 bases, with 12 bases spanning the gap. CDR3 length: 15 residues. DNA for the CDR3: TGTGCCAGCAGCCCCCGGACAGCCTCCTACAATGAGCAGTTCTTC. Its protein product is CASSPRTASYNEQFF.

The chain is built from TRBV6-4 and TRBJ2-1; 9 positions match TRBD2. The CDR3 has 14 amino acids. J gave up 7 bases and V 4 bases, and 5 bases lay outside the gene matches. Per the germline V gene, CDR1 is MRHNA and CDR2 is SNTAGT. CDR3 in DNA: TGTGCCAGCAGTGTAGCGGGAGAAAATAATGAGCAGTTCTTC. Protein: CASSVAGENNEQFF.

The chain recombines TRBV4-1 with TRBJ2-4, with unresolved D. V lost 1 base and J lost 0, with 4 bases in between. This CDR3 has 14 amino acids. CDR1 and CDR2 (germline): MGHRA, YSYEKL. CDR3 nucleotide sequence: TGCGCCAGCAGCCAAGGCGGAGCCAAAAACATTCAGTACTTC. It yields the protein CASSQGGAKNIQYF.

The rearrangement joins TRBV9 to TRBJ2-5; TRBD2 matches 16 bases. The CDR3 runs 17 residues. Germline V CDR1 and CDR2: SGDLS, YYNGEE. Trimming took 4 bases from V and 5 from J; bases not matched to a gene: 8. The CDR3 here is CASSPGTSGGERETQYF. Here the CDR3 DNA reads TGTGCCAGCAGCCCCGGGACTAGCGGGGGGGAAAGGGAGACCCAGTACTTC.

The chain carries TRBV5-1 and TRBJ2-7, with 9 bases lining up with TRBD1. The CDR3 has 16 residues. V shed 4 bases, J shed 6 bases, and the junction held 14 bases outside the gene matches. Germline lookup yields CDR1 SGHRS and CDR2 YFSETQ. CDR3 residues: CASSLILRDRDREQYF. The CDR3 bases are TGCGCCAGCAGCCTAATTTTGCGGGACAGGGACCGCGAGCAGTACTTC.

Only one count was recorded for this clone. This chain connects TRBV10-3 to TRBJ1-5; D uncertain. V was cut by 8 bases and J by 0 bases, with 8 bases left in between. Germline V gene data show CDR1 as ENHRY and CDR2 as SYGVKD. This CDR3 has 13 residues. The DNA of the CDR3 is TGTGCCATCGGACGGGATAGCAATCAGCCCCAGCATTTT. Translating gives CAIGRDSNQPQHF.

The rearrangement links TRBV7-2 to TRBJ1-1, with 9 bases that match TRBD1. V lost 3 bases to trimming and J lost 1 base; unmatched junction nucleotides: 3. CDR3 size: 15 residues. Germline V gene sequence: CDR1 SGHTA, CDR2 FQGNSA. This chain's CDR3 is CASSFNRGQNTEAFF. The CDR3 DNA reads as TGTGCCAGCAGCTTCAACAGGGGGCAGAACACTGAAGCTTTCTTT.

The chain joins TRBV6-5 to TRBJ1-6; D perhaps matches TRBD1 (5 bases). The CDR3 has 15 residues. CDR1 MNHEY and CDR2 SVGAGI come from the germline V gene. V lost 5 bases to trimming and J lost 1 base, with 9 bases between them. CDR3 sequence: CASSPGGSYNSPLHF. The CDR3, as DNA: TGTGCCAGCAGTCCCGGGGGGTCCTATAATTCACCCCTCCACTTT.

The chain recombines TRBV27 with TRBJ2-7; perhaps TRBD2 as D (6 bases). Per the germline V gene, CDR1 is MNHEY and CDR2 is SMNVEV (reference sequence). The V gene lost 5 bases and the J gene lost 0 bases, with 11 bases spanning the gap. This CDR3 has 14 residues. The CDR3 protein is CASSRVSGSYEQYF. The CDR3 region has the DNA TGTGCCAGCAGTCGCGTTAGCGGCTCCTACGAGCAGTACTTC.

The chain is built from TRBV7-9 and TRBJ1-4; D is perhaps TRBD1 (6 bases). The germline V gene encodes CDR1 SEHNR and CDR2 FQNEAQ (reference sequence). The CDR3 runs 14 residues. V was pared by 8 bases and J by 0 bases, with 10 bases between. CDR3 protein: CASSGTPTNEKLFF. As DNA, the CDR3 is TGTGCCAGCTCGGGGACACCAACTAATGAAAAACTGTTTTTT. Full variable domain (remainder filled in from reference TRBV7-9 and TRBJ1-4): DTGVSQNPRHKITKRGQNVTFRCDPISEHNRLYWYRQTLGQGPEFLTYFQNEAQLEKSRLLSDRFSAERPKGSFSTLEIQRTEQGDSAMYLCASSGTPTNEKLFFGSGTQLSVL.